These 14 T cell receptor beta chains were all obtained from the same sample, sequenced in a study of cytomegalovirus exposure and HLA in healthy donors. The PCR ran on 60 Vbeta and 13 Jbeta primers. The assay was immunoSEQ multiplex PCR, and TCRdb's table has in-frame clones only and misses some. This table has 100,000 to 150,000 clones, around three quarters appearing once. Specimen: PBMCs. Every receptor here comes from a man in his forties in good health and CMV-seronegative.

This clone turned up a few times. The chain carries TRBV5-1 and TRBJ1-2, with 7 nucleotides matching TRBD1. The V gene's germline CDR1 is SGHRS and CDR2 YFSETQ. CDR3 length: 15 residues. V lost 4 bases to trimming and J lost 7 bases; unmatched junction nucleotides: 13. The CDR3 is CASSPETGRLGGYTF. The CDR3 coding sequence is TGCGCCAGCAGCCCGGAGACAGGGCGTTTGGGTGGCTACACCTTC. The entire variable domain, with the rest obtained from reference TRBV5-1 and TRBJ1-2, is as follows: KAGVTQTPRYLIKTRGQQVTLSCSPISGHRSVSWYQQTPGQGLQFLFEYFSETQRNKGNFPGRFSGRQFSNSRSEMNVSTLELGDSALYLCASSPETGRLGGYTFGSGTRLTVV.

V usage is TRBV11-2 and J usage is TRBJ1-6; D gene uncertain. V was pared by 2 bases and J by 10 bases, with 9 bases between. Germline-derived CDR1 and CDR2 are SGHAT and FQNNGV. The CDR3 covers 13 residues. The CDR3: CASSLHTTSPLHF. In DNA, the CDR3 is TGTGCCAGCAGCTTACACACAACCTCACCCCTCCACTTT. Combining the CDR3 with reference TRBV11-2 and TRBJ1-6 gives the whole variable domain EAGVAQSPRYKIIEKRQSVAFWCNPISGHATLYWYQQILGQGPKLLIQFQNNGVVDDSQLPKDRFSAERLKGVDSTLKIQPAKLEDSAVYLCASSLHTTSPLHFGNGTRLTVT.

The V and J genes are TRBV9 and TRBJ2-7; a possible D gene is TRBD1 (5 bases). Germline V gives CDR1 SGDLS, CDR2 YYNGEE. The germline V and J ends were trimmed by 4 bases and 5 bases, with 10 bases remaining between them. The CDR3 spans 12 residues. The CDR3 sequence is CASSQGADEQYF. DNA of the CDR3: TGTGCCAGCAGCCAAGGGGCGGACGAGCAGTACTTC.

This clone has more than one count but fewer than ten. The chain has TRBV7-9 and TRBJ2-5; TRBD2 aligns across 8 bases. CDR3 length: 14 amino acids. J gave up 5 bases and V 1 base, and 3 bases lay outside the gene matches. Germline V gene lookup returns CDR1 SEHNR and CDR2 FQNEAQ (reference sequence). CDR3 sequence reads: CASSLGSGGETQYF. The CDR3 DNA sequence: TGTGCCAGCAGCTTAGGCTCGGGAGGGGAGACCCAGTACTTC.

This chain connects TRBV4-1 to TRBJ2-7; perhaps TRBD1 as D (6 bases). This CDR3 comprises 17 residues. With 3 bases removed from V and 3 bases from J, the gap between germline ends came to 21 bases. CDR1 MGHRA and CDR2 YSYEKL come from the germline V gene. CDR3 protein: CASSQMQGVQGIYEQYF. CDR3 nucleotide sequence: TGCGCCAGCAGCCAGATGCAAGGTGTACAGGGCATCTACGAGCAGTACTTC.

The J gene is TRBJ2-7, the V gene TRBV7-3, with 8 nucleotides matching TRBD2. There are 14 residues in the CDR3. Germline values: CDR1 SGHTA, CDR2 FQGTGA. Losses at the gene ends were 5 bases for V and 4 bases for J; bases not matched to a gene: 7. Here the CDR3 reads CASSLGGEGYEQYF. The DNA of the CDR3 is TGTGCCAGCAGCCTCGGGGGGGAGGGTTACGAGCAGTACTTC.

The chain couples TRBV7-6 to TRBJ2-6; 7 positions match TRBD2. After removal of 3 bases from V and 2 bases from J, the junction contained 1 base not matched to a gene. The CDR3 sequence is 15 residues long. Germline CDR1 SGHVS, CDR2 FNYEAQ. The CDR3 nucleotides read TGTGCCAGCAGCTTTGGGGGGGCTGGGGCCAACGTCCTGACTTTC. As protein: CASSFGGAGANVLTF.

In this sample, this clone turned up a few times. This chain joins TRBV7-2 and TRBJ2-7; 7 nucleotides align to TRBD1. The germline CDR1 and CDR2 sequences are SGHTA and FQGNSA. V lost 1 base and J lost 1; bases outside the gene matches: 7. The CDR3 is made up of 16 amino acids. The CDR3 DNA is TGTGCCAGCAGCTTAGTTGGACAGGTCGTTTCCTACGAGCAGTACTTC. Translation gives CASSLVGQVVSYEQYF.

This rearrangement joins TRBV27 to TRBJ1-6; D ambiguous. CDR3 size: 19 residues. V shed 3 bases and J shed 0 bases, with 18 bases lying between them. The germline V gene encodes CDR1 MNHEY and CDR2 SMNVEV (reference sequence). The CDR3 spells CASSFPQVKGSSYNSPLHF. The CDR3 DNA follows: TGTGCCAGCAGTTTTCCCCAAGTTAAAGGGAGCTCCTATAATTCACCCCTCCACTTT.

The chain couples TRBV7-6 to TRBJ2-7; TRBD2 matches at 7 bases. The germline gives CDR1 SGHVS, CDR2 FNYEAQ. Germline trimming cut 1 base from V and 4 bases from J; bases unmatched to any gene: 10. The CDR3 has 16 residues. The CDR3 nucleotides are TGTGCCAGCAGCTTAGGGAGTGGGGGGGGTACTTACGAGCAGTACTTC. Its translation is CASSLGSGGGTYEQYF.

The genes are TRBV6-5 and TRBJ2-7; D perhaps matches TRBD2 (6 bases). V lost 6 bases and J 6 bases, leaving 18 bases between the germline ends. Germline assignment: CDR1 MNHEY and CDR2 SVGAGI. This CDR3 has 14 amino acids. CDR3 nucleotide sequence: TGTGCCAGCAGGCTCCCCGGGGGTACTGGCGAGCAGTACTTC. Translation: CASRLPGGTGEQYF.

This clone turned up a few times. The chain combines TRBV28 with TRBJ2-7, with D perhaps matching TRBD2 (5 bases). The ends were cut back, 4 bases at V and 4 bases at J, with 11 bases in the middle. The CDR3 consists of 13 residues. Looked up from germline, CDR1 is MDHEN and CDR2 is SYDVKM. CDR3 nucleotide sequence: TGTGCCAGCAGTTCGCCTAGCTCGTACGAGCAGTACTTC. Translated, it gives CASSSPSSYEQYF.

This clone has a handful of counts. DNA of the CDR3: TGTGCCAGCCGAGCAGGGTACACCGGGGAGCTGTTTTTT. It specifies CASRAGYTGELFF. V usage is TRBV6-5 and J usage is TRBJ2-2; D might be TRBD1 (5 bases). Trimming took 8 bases from V and 3 from J, leaving 10 bases between them. Germline CDR1 is MNHEY and CDR2 is SVGAGI. The CDR3 is 13 amino acids.

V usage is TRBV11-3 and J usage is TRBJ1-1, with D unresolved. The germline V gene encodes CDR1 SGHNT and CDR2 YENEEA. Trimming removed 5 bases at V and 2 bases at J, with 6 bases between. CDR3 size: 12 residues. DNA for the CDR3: TGTGCCAGCAGCCGGACTAACACTGAAGCTTTCTTT. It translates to CASSRTNTEAFF.